The sequence of this T cell receptor beta chain was determined in a study of T cells in Graves' hyperthyroidism and ophthalmopathy. Study-level information: Staff took peripheral blood when the initial diagnosis was made, before any treatment began.

With a duration under 2 months, the hyperthyroidism was newly diagnosed in patients aged 18 to 65. Drawn at first hyperthyroidism diagnosis, the blood sample preceded any ophthalmopathy symptoms. TCR beta CDR3 regions were amplified from RNA transcripts. Using the HTBI primer set, a first-round RT-PCR was run on the TCR CDR3. TCRdb itself ran the multiplex PCR reads through MiXCR, one entry per CDR3 protein. The table has hundreds of thousands of distinct CDR3 sequences, less than 30% seen once. With 6 bases clipped from V and 1 base from J, the junction kept 4 bases outside the gene matches. The CDR3 totals 15 residues.

The TCR was taken from a middle-aged man with Graves' hyperthyroidism that later progressed to Graves' ophthalmopathy. This chain uses TRBV12-3 or TRBV12-4 with TRBJ2-2; 8 bases match TRBD2. The sample was blood. The CDR3 spells CASRPGLGNTGELFF. The CDR3 nucleotides are TGTGCCAGCAGGCCGGGACTAGGGAACACCGGGGAGCTGTTTTTT.